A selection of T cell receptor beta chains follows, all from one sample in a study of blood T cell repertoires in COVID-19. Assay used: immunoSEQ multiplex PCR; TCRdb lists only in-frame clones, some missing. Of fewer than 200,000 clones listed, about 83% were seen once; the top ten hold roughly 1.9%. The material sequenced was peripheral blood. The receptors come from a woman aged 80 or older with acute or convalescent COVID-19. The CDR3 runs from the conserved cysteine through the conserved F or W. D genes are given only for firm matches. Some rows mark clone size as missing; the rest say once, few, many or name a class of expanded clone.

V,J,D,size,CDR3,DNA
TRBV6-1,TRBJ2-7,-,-,CASSESRVAREQYF,TGTGCCAGCAGTGAGAGTCGGGTGGCGAGGGAGCAGTACTTC
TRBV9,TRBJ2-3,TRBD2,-,CASSALAGVDTQYF,TGTGCCAGCAGCGCACTAGCGGGGGTAGATACGCAGTATTTT
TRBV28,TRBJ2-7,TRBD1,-,CASSSRTGPSRDF,TGTGCCAGCAGTTCTCGGACAGGGCCAAGCAGGGACTTC
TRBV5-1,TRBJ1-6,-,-,CASTTQAGDSPLHF,TGCGCCAGCACAACTCAGGCAGGGGATTCACCCCTCCACTTT
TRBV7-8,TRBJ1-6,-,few,CASSPRATGDALHF,TGTGCCAGCAGCCCTAGGGCTACAGGTGATGCCCTCCACTTT
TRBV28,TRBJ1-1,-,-,CASSLTGNKNTEAFF,TGTGCCAGCAGTCTCACGGGGAACAAGAACACTGAAGCTTTCTTT
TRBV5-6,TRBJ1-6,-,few,CASSLSRGSSYNSPLHF,TGTGCCAGCAGCTTGTCTAGGGGGAGCTCCTATAATTCACCCCTCCACTTT
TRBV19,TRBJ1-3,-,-,CASSIDLPGFGNTIYF,TGTGCCAGTAGTATAGACCTTCCAGGGTTCGGAAACACCATATATTTT
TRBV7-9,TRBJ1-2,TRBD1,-,CASSLDRAANYGYTF,TGTGCCAGCAGCTTGGACAGGGCGGCTAACTATGGCTACACCTTC
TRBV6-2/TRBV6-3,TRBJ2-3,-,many,CASSSALGGAGTDTQYF,TGTGCCAGCAGTTCAGCCTTGGGGGGGGCTGGCACAGATACGCAGTATTTT
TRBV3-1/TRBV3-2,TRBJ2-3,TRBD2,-,CASSPPTGLATDTQYF,TGTGCCAGCAGCCCCCCCACCGGACTAGCAACAGATACGCAGTATTTT
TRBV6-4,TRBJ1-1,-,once,CASSAQGKNTEAFF,TGTGCCAGCAGCGCCCAGGGGAAGAACACTGAAGCTTTCTTT
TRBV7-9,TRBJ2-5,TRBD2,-,CASSVGLAGDPQETQYF,TGTGCCAGCAGCGTGGGACTAGCGGGGGACCCCCAAGAGACCCAGTACTTC
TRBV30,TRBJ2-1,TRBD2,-,CAWRETGGGILPWEQFF,TGTGCCTGGAGAGAAACTGGCGGGGGAATATTACCATGGGAGCAGTTCTTC
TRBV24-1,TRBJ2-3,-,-,CATSGQLLGTRGTQYF,TGTGCCACCAGTGGCCAACTGCTAGGGACCAGGGGTACGCAGTATTTT
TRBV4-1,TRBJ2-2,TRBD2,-,CASSPPLARAGGTGELFF,TGCGCCAGCAGCCCCCCGCTAGCGCGAGCGGGGGGTACCGGGGAGCTGTTTTTT
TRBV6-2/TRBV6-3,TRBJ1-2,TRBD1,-,CASSGDSGGYTF,TGTGCCAGCAGCGGGGACAGTGGAGGCTACACCTTC
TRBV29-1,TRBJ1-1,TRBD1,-,CSVVGDRNTEAFF,TGCAGCGTTGTTGGGGACAGGAACACTGAAGCTTTCTTT
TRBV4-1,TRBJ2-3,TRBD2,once,CASSQVNLAGGPDTQYF,TGCGCCAGCAGCCAAGTCAACCTAGCGGGAGGTCCAGATACGCAGTATTTT
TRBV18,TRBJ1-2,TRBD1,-,CASSPRDRVIPNYGYTF,TGTGCCAGCTCACCCAGGGACAGGGTGATACCTAACTATGGCTACACCTTC
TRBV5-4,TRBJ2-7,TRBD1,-,CASSPGQAPYEQYF,TGTGCCAGCAGCCCAGGACAGGCCCCCTACGAGCAGTACTTC
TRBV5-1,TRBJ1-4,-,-,CASSSGPLDEKLFF,TGCGCCAGCAGCTCAGGGCCTTTAGATGAAAAACTGTTTTTT
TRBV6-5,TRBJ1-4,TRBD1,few,CASSYRTGNEKLFF,TGTGCCAGCAGTTACCGGACAGGGAATGAAAAACTGTTTTTT
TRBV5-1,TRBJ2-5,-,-,CASSSGGTQGQETQYF,TGCGCCAGCAGCTCCGGAGGGACCCAAGGACAAGAGACCCAGTACTTC
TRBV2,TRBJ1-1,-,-,CASSDAQGTGEAFF,TGTGCCAGCAGTGATGCTCAGGGCACCGGTGAAGCTTTCTTT
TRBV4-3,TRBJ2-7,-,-,CASSQDSGGYEQYF,TGCGCCAGCAGCCAAGATTCCGGGGGCTACGAGCAGTACTTC
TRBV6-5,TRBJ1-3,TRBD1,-,CASPDRGLGNTIYF,TGTGCCAGCCCGGACAGGGGGCTTGGAAACACCATATATTTT
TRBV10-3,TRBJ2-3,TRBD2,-,CATDREAGTDTQYF,TGTGCCACCGACCGGGAGGCGGGCACAGATACGCAGTATTTT